This T cell receptor (beta chain) is drawn from a study of cytomegalovirus exposure and HLA in healthy donors. Whole-study findings and limits: Listed as cytomegalovirus-associated were 150 or so TCR beta chains.

As to this clone: As yet, its antigen is unknown.

The junction had 8 bases not matched to a gene; V was cut back by 6 bases and J by 5 bases. This CDR3 is built from 14 residues. Germline CDR1 MDHEN, CDR2 SYDVKM. The PCR made use of 60 Vbeta and 13 Jbeta primers. Sequencing used immunoSEQ multiplex PCR; TCRdb keeps in-frame clones, though not all of them. The data contain some 62,000 clones, approximately 87% of them singletons. This chain links TRBV28 with TRBJ2-5; 8 positions match TRBD1. The clonotype originates from a man aged 18 to 30 in good health and CMV-seronegative. The sequenced material came from PBMCs. The CDR3: CASRPDREMETQYF. CDR3 DNA sequence: TGTGCCAGCAGACCGGACAGGGAGATGGAGACCCAGTACTTC. The variable domain in full, with the rest retrieved from reference TRBV28 and TRBJ2-5, is DVKVTQSSRYLVKRTGEKVFLECVQDMDHENMFWYRQDPGLGLRLIYFSYDVKMKEKGDIPEGYSVSREKKERFSLILESASTNQTSMYLCASRPDREMETQYFGPGTRLLVL.